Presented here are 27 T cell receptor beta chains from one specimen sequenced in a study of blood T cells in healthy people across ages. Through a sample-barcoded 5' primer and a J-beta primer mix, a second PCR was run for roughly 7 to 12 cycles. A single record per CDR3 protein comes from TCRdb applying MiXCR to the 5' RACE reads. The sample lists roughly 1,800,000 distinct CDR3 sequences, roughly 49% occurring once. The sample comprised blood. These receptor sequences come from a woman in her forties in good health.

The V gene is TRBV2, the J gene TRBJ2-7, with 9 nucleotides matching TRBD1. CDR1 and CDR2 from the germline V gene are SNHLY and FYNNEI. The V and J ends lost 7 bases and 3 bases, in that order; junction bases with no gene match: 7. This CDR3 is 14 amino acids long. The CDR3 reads CASKPGTGNYEQYF. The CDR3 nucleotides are TGTGCCAGCAAGCCCGGGACAGGGAACTACGAGCAGTACTTC. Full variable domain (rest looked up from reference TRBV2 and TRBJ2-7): EPEVTQTPSHQVTQMGQEVILRCVPISNHLYFYWYRQILGQKVEFLVSFYNNEISEKSEIFDDQFSVERPDGSNFTLKIRSTKLEDSAMYFCASKPGTGNYEQYFGPGTRLTVT.

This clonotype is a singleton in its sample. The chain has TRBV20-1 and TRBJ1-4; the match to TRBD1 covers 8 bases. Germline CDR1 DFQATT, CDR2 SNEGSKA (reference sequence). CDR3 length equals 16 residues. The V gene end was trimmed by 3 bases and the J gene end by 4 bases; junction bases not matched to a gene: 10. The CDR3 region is CSASGNQGASNEKLFF. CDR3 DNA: TGCAGTGCTAGTGGAAATCAGGGGGCAAGTAATGAAAAACTGTTTTTT.

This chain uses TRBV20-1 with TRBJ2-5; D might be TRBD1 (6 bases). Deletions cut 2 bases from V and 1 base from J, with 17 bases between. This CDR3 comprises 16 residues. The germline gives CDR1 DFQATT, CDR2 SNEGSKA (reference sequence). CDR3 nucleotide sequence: TGCAGTGCTAGAAGGACAGCCCAACTATTCCAAGAGACCCAGTACTTC. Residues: CSARRTAQLFQETQYF.

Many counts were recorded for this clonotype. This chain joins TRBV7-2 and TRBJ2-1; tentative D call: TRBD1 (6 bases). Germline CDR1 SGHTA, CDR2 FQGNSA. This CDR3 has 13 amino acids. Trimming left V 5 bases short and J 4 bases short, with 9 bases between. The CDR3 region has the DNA TGTGCCAGCAGCGAGGACAGTTACAATGAGCAGTTCTTC. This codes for CASSEDSYNEQFF.

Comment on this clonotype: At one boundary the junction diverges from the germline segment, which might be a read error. The CDR3 sequence is CAGSLQGGRQGEQYF. In DNA form, the CDR3 reads TGTGCCGGCAGCTTACAGGGTGGTCGACAGGGCGAGCAGTACTTC. This chain links TRBV7-8 with TRBJ2-7; 7 positions agree with TRBD1. The CDR3 has 15 residues. Per germline, CDR1 SGHVS and CDR2 FQNEAQ.

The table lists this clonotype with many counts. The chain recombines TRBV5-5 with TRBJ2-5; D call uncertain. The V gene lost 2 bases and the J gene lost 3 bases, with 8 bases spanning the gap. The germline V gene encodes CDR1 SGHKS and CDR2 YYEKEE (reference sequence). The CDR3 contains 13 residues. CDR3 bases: TGTGCCAGCAGCTTAATCAGCGAAGAGACCCAGTACTTC. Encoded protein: CASSLISEETQYF.

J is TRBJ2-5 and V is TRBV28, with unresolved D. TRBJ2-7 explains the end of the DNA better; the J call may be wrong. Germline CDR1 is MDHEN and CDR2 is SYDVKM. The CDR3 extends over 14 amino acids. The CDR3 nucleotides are TGTGCCAGCAGTTTTGGGCGACGGCACTACGAGCAGTACTTC. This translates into CASSFGRRHYEQYF.

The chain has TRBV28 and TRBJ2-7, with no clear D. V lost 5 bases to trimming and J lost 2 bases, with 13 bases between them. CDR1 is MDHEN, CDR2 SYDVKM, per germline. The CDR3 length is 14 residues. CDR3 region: CASSPHQIPYEQYF. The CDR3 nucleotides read TGTGCCAGCAGTCCCCATCAGATTCCCTACGAGCAGTACTTC.

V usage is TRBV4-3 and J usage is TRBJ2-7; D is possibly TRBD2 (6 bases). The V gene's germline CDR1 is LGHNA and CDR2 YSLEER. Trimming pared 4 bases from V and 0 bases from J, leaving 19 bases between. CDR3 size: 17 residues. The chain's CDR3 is CASSRDRGRGHSYEQYF. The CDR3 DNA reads TGCGCCAGCAGCCGAGATAGAGGGCGGGGTCACTCCTACGAGCAGTACTTC.

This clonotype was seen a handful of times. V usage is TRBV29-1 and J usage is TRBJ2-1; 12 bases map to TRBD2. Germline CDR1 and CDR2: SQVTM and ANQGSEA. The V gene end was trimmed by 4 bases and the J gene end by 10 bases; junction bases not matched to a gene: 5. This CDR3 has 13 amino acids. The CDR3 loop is CSVAPGLAGEQFF. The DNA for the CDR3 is TGCAGCGTTGCCCCGGGACTAGCGGGCGAGCAGTTCTTC.

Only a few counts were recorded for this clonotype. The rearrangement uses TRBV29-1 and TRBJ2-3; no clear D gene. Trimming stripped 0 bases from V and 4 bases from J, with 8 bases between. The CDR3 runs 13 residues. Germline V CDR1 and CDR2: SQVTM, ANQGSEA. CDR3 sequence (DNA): TGCAGCGTTGAAGAAGGGATTTCAGATACGCAGTATTTT. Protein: CSVEEGISDTQYF.

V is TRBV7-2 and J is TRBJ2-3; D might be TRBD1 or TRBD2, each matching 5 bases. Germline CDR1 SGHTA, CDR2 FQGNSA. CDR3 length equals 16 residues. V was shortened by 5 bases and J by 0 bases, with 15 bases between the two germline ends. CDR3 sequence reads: CASSPGTSASTDTQYF. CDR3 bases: TGTGCCAGCAGCCCAGGGACCAGTGCTAGCACAGATACGCAGTATTTT. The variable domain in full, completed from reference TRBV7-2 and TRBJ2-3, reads GAGVSQSPSNKVTEKGKDVELRCDPISGHTALYWYRQSLGQGLEFLIYFQGNSAPDKSGLPSDRFSAERTGGSVSTLTIQRTQQEDSAVYLCASSPGTSASTDTQYFGPGTRLTVL.

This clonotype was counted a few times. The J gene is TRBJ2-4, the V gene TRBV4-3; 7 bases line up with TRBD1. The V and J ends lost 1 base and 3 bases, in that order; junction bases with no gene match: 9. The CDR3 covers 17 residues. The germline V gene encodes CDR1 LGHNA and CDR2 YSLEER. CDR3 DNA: TGCGCCAGCAGCCAAGTATCAAACAGGGGTGGCAAAAACATTCAGTACTTC. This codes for CASSQVSNRGGKNIQYF.

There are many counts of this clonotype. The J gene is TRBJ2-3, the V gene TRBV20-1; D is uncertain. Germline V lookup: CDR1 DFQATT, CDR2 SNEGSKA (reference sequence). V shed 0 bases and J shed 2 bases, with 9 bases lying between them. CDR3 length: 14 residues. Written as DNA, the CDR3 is TGCAGTGCTAGAGATTCGGGTTTCACAGATACGCAGTATTTT. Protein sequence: CSARDSGFTDTQYF.

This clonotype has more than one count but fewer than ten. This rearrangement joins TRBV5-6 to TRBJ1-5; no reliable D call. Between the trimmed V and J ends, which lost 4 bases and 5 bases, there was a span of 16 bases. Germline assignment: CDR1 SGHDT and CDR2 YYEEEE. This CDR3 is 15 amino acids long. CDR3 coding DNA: TGTGCCAGCAGCGATGGACCTTCGCCTTATCAGCCCCAGCATTTT. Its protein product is CASSDGPSPYQPQHF.

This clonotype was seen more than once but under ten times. CDR3: CASSYQGTVGDTQYF. DNA for the CDR3: TGTGCCAGCAGTTACCAGGGGACGGTTGGAGATACGCAGTATTTT. The chain joins TRBV6-5 to TRBJ2-3; weak D call: TRBD1 (6 bases). The CDR3 is 15 amino acids. Trimming cost V 2 bases and J 5 bases, with 14 bases left between them. The V gene's germline CDR1 is MNHEY and CDR2 SVGAGI.

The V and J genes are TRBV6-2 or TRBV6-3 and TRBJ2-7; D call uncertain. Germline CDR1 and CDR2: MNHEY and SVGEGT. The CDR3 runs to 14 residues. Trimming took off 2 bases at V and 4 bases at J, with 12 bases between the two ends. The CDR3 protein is CASSYGSLLYEQYF. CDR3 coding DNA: TGTGCCAGCAGTTACGGGTCCCTATTATACGAGCAGTACTTC.

CDR3 coding DNA: TGCGCCAGCAGCCAAGGTCAGGAGAGGGACGAGCAGTACTTC. Its protein product is CASSQGQERDEQYF. This chain links TRBV4-3 with TRBJ2-4; a possible D gene is TRBD2 (5 bases). The J call may be faulty, since TRBJ2-7 better matches the DNA end. Looked up from germline, CDR1 is LGHNA and CDR2 is YSLEER. The CDR3 covers 14 residues.

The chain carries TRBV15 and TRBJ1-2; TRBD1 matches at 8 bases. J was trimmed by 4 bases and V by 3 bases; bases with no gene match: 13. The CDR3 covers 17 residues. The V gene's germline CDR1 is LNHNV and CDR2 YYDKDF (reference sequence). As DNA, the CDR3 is TGTGCCACCAGCAGGCCCTCCACAGGGGGTTGGTTCTATGGCTACACCTTC. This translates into CATSRPSTGGWFYGYTF.

The CDR3 DNA reads TGTGCCAGCAGTAGCCGGGACAGGGCGCCAGAGACCCAGTACTTC. It is translated as CASSSRDRAPETQYF. This chain links TRBV6-6 with TRBJ2-5; the match to TRBD1 covers 9 bases. CDR1 and CDR2 (germline): MNHNY, SVGAGI (reference sequence). V was pared by 5 bases and J by 4 bases, with 8 bases of the junction left unmatched. The length of the CDR3 is 15 residues.

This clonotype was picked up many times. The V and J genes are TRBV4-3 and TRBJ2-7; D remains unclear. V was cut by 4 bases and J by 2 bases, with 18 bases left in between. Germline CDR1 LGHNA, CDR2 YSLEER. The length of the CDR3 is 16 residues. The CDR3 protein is CASSPLLTQDPYEQYF. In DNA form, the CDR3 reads TGCGCCAGCAGCCCGCTCCTCACCCAGGACCCCTACGAGCAGTACTTC.

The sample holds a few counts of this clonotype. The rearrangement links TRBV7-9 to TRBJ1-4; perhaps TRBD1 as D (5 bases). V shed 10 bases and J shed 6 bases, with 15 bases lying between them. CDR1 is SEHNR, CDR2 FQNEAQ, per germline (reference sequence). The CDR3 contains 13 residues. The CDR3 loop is CATPRDRDEKLFF. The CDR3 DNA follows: TGTGCCACCCCCCGGGACCGGGATGAAAAACTGTTTTTT.

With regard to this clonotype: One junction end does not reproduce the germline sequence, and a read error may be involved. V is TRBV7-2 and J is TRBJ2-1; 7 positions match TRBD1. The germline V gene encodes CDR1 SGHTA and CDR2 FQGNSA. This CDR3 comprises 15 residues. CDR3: CASSLAGGSYSEQFF. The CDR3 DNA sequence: TGTGCCAGCAGCTTAGCAGGGGGCTCCTACAGTGAGCAGTTCTTC.

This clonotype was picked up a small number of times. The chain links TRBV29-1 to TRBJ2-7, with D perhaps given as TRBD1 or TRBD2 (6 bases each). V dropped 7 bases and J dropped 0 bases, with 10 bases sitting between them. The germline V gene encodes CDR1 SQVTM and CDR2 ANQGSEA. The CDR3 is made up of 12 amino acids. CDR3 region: CSGRDTSYEQYF. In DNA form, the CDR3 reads TGCAGCGGGCGGGACACCTCCTACGAGCAGTACTTC.

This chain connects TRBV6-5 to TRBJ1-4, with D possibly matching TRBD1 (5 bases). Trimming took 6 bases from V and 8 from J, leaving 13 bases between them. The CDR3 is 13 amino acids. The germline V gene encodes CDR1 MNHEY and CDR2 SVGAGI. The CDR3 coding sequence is TGTGCCAGCAGGGACCAGGGATGGGAAAAACTGTTTTTT. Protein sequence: CASRDQGWEKLFF.

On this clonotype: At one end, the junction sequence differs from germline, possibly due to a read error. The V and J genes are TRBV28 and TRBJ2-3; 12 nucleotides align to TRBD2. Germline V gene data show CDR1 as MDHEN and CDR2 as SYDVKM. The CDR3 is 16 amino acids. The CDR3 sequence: CASSGWTSGEPDTQCF. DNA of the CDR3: TGTGCCAGCAGTGGATGGACTAGCGGGGAACCAGATACGCAGTGTTTT. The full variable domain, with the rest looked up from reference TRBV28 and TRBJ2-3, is DVKVTQSSRYLVKRTGEKVFLECVQDMDHENMFWYRQDPGLGLRLIYFSYDVKMKEKGDIPEGYSVSREKKERFSLILESASTNQTSMYLCASSGWTSGEPDTQCFGPGTRLTVL.

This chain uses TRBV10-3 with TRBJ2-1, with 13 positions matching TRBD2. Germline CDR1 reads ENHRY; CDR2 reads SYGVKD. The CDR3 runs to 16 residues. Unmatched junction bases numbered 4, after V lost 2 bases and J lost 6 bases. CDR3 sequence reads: CAISETSGGVGNEQFF. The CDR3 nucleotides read TGTGCCATCAGTGAGACTAGCGGGGGGGTCGGCAATGAGCAGTTCTTC.